These T cell receptor beta chains were read from a single sample in a study of shared clonotypes between healthy human individuals. Assay used: immunoSEQ multiplex PCR; TCRdb lists only in-frame clones, some missing. The sample has more than 1,200,000 clones, approximately 98.5% seen once. The material sequenced was naive CD4+ T cells sorted from blood. Receptors originate from a man aged 30 to 45 in good health. The CDR3 runs from the conserved cysteine through the conserved F or W. The order of the fields is D gene, J gene, clone size, V gene, CDR3 protein. The D gene is left open where the match is weak. Only part of the rows carry a size: once, few, many, or a class if the clone is expanded.

TRBD2 | TRBJ2-1 | NA | TRBV6-4 | CASSERPGLAGVQQFF
TRBD1 | TRBJ2-6 | NA | TRBV30 | CAWKWGQISPSGANVLTF
TRBD2 | TRBJ2-1 | NA | TRBV5-1 | CASSLGLAGHNEQFF
TRBD2 | TRBJ2-3 | NA | TRBV10-3 | CAARSSGISTDTQYF
NA | TRBJ2-7 | NA | TRBV7-2 | CASSLWQESEQYF
TRBD1 | TRBJ2-6 | once | TRBV28 | CASKSRAGDRENVLTF
TRBD2 | TRBJ2-7 | NA | TRBV11-2 | CASSLGNLGLAAYEQYF
TRBD1 | TRBJ2-7 | NA | TRBV9 | CASSAGGQGYYEQYF
NA | TRBJ2-7 | NA | TRBV18 | CASSPLSGHSSYEQYF
NA | TRBJ2-7 | NA | TRBV12-2 | CASRLAGVYEQYF
NA | TRBJ2-2 | NA | TRBV9 | CASSVEAGPHTGELFF
NA | TRBJ2-7 | NA | TRBV7-8 | CASSFERLSSNEQYF
NA | TRBJ1-2 | NA | TRBV4-1 | CASSRPGGEFNYGYTF
NA | TRBJ2-3 | NA | TRBV7-9 | CASSLELRTDTQYF
TRBD2 | TRBJ2-1 | NA | TRBV28 | CASSSPQGLVPYNEQFF
NA | TRBJ2-2 | few | TRBV10-1 | CASSPLRDGELFF
TRBD1 | TRBJ2-7 | NA | TRBV28 | CASEPGQSSYEQYF
NA | TRBJ2-2 | NA | TRBV2 | CASLKGGNTGELFF
NA | TRBJ2-1 | NA | TRBV2 | CASSAVRGYEQFF
NA | TRBJ1-1 | NA | TRBV5-1 | CASSIQTGTEAFF
NA | TRBJ2-2 | NA | TRBV4-1 | CASSRQLRSGELFF
NA | TRBJ2-2 | NA | TRBV9 | CASSVWDRQMYTGELFF
TRBD2 | TRBJ2-2 | NA | TRBV10-3 | CAISQPNTRLGVAGGHGELFF
NA | TRBJ2-1 | NA | TRBV4-2 | CASSQDGQINNEQFF
NA | TRBJ2-7 | NA | TRBV13 | CASRIKGRGDYEQYF
NA | TRBJ1-1 | NA | TRBV5-1 | CASSLGRVNTEAFF
NA | TRBJ2-7 | NA | TRBV5-4 | CASTVGAGDSYEQYF
NA | TRBJ1-5 | NA | TRBV18 | CASSTQPRDQPQHF
NA | TRBJ2-2 | NA | TRBV5-1 | CASSLGVGELFF
TRBD2 | TRBJ2-3 | once | TRBV28 | CASSFPRGRADTQYF
TRBD2 | TRBJ2-1 | NA | TRBV5-1 | CASSPGPSGSSYNEQFF
TRBD1 | TRBJ2-7 | once | TRBV11-2 | CASSRRTGYEQYF
NA | TRBJ2-3 | NA | TRBV4-2 | CASRVSTWESGTDTQYF
TRBD1 | TRBJ1-5 | NA | TRBV27 | CASSPQGTVNQPQHF
NA | TRBJ2-1 | NA | TRBV20-1 | CSASEPNEQFF
NA | TRBJ1-1 | NA | TRBV6-5 | CASSFEAPLNTEAFF
NA | TRBJ2-7 | NA | TRBV2 | CASSRLSLTSYEQYF
TRBD1 | TRBJ1-5 | NA | TRBV7-2 | CASRPTGGDQPQHF
TRBD1 | TRBJ2-2 | NA | TRBV7-6 | CASSVNRGRGELFF
NA | TRBJ2-7 | NA | TRBV19 | CASRRTFRTYEQYF
NA | TRBJ2-7 | NA | TRBV11-2 | CASTPRRTGEQYF
NA | TRBJ2-5 | NA | TRBV5-1 | CASSFLKGGQETQYF
TRBD1 | TRBJ2-3 | NA | TRBV7-2 | CASSTRQGSDTQYF
NA | TRBJ2-2 | once | TRBV27 | CASSFLRQMNTGELFF
TRBD2 | TRBJ2-3 | NA | TRBV28 | CASSLVGGRFTDTQYF
NA | TRBJ1-3 | once | TRBV19 | CASRSGNTIYF
TRBD1 | TRBJ1-1 | NA | TRBV5-4 | CASSPSDREGTEAFF
NA | TRBJ2-1 | NA | TRBV5-6 | CASSYGTRFDEQFF
NA | TRBJ2-3 | NA | TRBV18 | CASSPPGTSTDTQYF
NA | TRBJ2-5 | NA | TRBV5-8 | CASRRRVRETQYF
NA | TRBJ1-4 | NA | TRBV5-4 | CASSLWQGQGVTNEKLFF
NA | TRBJ1-1 | NA | TRBV5-1 | CASSVRQGLNTEAFF
TRBD2 | TRBJ2-1 | NA | TRBV5-4 | CASSGQYSGSSYNEQFF
NA | TRBJ2-7 | NA | TRBV7-9 | CASSSLGVSYEQYF
TRBD1 | TRBJ2-7 | NA | TRBV19 | CASSRQGASSYEQYF
NA | TRBJ1-5 | once | TRBV7-9 | CASSLMGGSNQPQHF
NA | TRBJ1-2 | NA | TRBV6-5 | CASRDSTLTGYGYTF
NA | TRBJ1-5 | NA | TRBV5-5 | CASSLASGLKNQPQHF
TRBD2 | TRBJ2-2 | once | TRBV5-4 | CASSQREGFTGELFF